Presented here are 17 T cell receptor beta chains from one specimen sequenced in a study of molecular identifiers for immune sequencing clone quantification. TCRdb reprocessed the PCR reads with MiXCR, giving one entry per CDR3 protein. The repertoire holds hundreds of thousands of distinct CDR3 sequences, with roughly 23% as singletons. The sequenced sample consisted of naive CD8+ T cells from blood, with Jurkat cell RNA spiked in. Subset of the sample: FACS-sorted CD8+CD4-CCR7+CD45RA+ naive T cells. The receptors were gathered from a human donor in good health. Some libraries in this study had Jurkat cell RNA spiked in.

This clonotype occurred many times. The chain couples TRBV7-2 to TRBJ2-3; TRBD2 matches 12 bases. Germline V gene lookup returns CDR1 SGHTA and CDR2 FQGNSA. CDR3 size: 19 residues. J was trimmed by 4 bases and V by 0 bases; bases with no gene match: 11. The CDR3 here is CASSLALAGGPTNADTQYF. In DNA form, the CDR3 reads TGTGCCAGCAGCTTAGCGCTAGCGGGAGGGCCGACTAACGCAGATACGCAGTATTTT.

This clonotype has just a few counts. The chain couples TRBV12-3 or TRBV12-4 to TRBJ2-4; D is perhaps TRBD2 (6 bases). This CDR3 is built from 15 residues. The ends were cut back, 6 bases at V and 0 bases at J, with 12 bases in the middle. The CDR3 sequence: CASSSPGLAKNIQYF. CDR3 nucleotide sequence: TGTGCCAGCAGCTCGCCGGGACTAGCCAAAAACATTCAGTACTTC.

This clonotype was observed many times. The rearrangement links TRBV7-9 to TRBJ2-5, with D possibly called TRBD1 or TRBD2 (6 bases each). CDR3 length equals 12 residues. Trimming cost V 7 bases and J 9 bases, with 15 bases left between them. Germline assignment: CDR1 SEHNR and CDR2 FQNEAQ (reference sequence). In DNA, the CDR3 is TGTGCCAGCACCCCATTGGAGGGGGCCCAGTACTTC. It yields the protein CASTPLEGAQYF.

This clonotype occurred many times. The chain combines TRBV20-1 with TRBJ2-3, with 13 bases identical to TRBD2. The CDR3 runs to 18 residues. Germline V CDR1 and CDR2: DFQATT, SNEGSKA (reference sequence). V shed 0 bases, J shed 0 bases, and the junction held 6 bases outside the gene matches. CDR3 sequence reads: CSAREGGLAGPSTDTQYF. CDR3 bases: TGCAGTGCTAGAGAAGGGGGACTAGCGGGACCTAGCACAGATACGCAGTATTTT.

This clonotype was recorded many times. J is TRBJ1-1 and V is TRBV6-2 or TRBV6-3; 11 positions match TRBD1. Germline CDR1 is MNHEY and CDR2 is SVGEGT. CDR3 length: 16 residues. V lost 4 bases, J lost 0 bases, and 4 bases stayed unmatched. In nucleotides, the CDR3 is TGTGCCAGCAGTTCCCGGACAGGGGGCTTGAACACTGAAGCTTTCTTT. Residues: CASSSRTGGLNTEAFF.

Points on this clonotype: This may arise from a read error, as a much more abundant clone is one base away. The CDR3 spells CAGSFKGNYGYTF. The CDR3 DNA reads as TGTGCCGGCAGTTTTAAGGGGAACTATGGCTACACCTTC. This chain connects TRBV27 to TRBJ1-2, with D maybe TRBD1 (5 bases). The CDR3 loop spans 13 amino acids. Germline CDR1 reads MNHEY; CDR2 reads SMNVEV (reference sequence).

As regards this clonotype: A much bigger clone sits one base away, suggesting this may be a read error. J is TRBJ1-5 and V is TRBV28, with a tentative D call TRBD1 (6 bases). The CDR3 contains 15 residues. Germline V gene data show CDR1 as MDHEN and CDR2 as SYDVKM. CDR3 amino acids: CASSFLLGGRQPLHF. CDR3 nucleotide sequence: TGTGCCAGCAGTTTCCTATTGGGGGGCCGGCAGCCCCTGCATTTT.

As regards this clonotype: The germline gene is not matched at one end of the junction; a read error may be the cause. The V call is TRBV6-2 or TRBV6-3, the J call TRBJ1-2; no reliable D call. CDR1 is MNHEY, CDR2 SVGEGT, per germline. CDR3 length: 13 residues. The CDR3 loop is CAGSYSEGGGYTF. The CDR3, as DNA: TGTGCCGGCAGTTACTCAGAGGGCGGAGGCTACACCTTC.

This clonotype has at least ten counts. CDR3 sequence (DNA): TGTGCCTGGAGTGGACAAGGCAATCAGCCCCAGCATTTT. Encoded protein: CAWSGQGNQPQHF. J is TRBJ1-5 and V is TRBV30; D unresolved. The germline V and J ends were trimmed by 1 base and 2 bases, with 6 bases remaining between them. Germline CDR1 reads GTSNPN; CDR2 reads SVGIG (reference sequence). CDR3 length: 13 residues.

The table lists this clonotype with many counts. The chain recombines TRBV4-2 with TRBJ1-5; D unclear. The germline V gene has CDR1 LGHNA and CDR2 YNFKEQ. V lost 3 bases, J lost 3 bases, and 12 bases lay in between. This CDR3 is built from 15 residues. CDR3 sequence (DNA): TGTGCCAGCAGCCACCCGTCTGGTCACAATCAGCCCCAGCATTTT. Translation: CASSHPSGHNQPQHF.

This clonotype was detected a few times. The chain employs TRBV29-1 and TRBJ2-7, with D uncertain. Germline loops: CDR1 SQVTM, CDR2 ANQGSEA. This CDR3 comprises 12 residues. V lost 4 bases and J lost 5, with 12 bases in between. This CDR3 reads CSVAADGNEQYF. In DNA, the CDR3 is TGCAGCGTTGCGGCAGACGGAAACGAGCAGTACTTC.

This clonotype was picked up a small number of times. The chain recombines TRBV29-1 with TRBJ2-7, with TRBD2 matching 13 bases. From germline, CDR1 is SQVTM and CDR2 ANQGSEA. The ends lost 1 base at V and 4 bases at J; junction bases unmatched: 1. The length of the CDR3 is 14 residues. This chain's CDR3 is CSVEGTSGGYEQYF. DNA of the CDR3: TGCAGCGTTGAAGGGACTAGCGGGGGATACGAGCAGTACTTC.

This clonotype was seen many times. The chain recombines TRBV19 with TRBJ1-4; D is unresolved. Germline V CDR1 and CDR2: LNHDA, SQIVND (reference sequence). CDR3 length equals 16 residues. Trimming took off 5 bases at V and 0 bases at J, with 13 bases between the two ends. The CDR3 nucleotides read TGTGCCAGTAGTTCATGGACGGTTGCAACTAATGAAAAACTGTTTTTT. Translating gives CASSSWTVATNEKLFF.

This clonotype was seen many times. The chain is built from TRBV20-1 and TRBJ2-7; 10 bases line up with TRBD2. The J segment lost 5 bases and the V segment lost 5 bases, leaving 6 bases of the junction unmatched. From germline, CDR1 is DFQATT and CDR2 SNEGSKA (reference sequence). The CDR3 is 13 residues long. The CDR3 is CSAYGLADNEQYF. The CDR3 DNA sequence: TGCAGTGCTTATGGACTAGCGGACAACGAGCAGTACTTC.

This clonotype was seen a handful of times. The chain has TRBV10-2 and TRBJ2-6; TRBD1 is a possible D gene (5 bases). The V gene's germline CDR1 is WSHSY and CDR2 SAAADI. The V gene lost 6 bases and the J gene lost 0 bases, with 15 bases spanning the gap. There are 17 residues in the CDR3. CDR3 region: CASRDRVNHSGANVLTF. CDR3 DNA sequence: TGCGCCAGCAGAGACAGAGTAAACCACTCTGGGGCCAACGTCCTGACTTTC.

Comments on this clonotype: A read error is possible here, since a much larger clone lies one base away. The genes are TRBV7-2 and TRBJ1-1; D is unresolved. With 3 bases removed from V and 0 bases from J, the gap between germline ends came to 14 bases. This CDR3 has 16 amino acids. CDR1 is SGHTA and CDR2 is FQGNSA in the germline V gene. The CDR3 bases are TGTGCCAGCAGCTTTCTCAGCGTTGAGATGAACACTGAAGCTTTCTTT. Protein product: CASSFLSVEMNTEAFF.

This clonotype showed up many times. Here the CDR3 DNA reads TGTGCCAGCAGCTCAAGGGTCCGGGACAGGGGTCGACCCTACGAGCAGTACTTC. This codes for CASSSRVRDRGRPYEQYF. V usage is TRBV7-9 and J usage is TRBJ2-7, with 10 bases lining up with TRBD1. CDR3 length: 18 amino acids. The trim removed 4 bases at V and 2 bases at J, leaving 14 bases unmatched. Germline CDR1 SEHNR, CDR2 FQNEAQ (reference sequence). Complete variable domain (other parts from reference TRBV7-9 and TRBJ2-7): DTGVSQNPRHKITKRGQNVTFRCDPISEHNRLYWYRQTLGQGPEFLTYFQNEAQLEKSRLLSDRFSAERPKGSFSTLEIQRTEQGDSAMYLCASSSRVRDRGRPYEQYFGPGTRLTVT.